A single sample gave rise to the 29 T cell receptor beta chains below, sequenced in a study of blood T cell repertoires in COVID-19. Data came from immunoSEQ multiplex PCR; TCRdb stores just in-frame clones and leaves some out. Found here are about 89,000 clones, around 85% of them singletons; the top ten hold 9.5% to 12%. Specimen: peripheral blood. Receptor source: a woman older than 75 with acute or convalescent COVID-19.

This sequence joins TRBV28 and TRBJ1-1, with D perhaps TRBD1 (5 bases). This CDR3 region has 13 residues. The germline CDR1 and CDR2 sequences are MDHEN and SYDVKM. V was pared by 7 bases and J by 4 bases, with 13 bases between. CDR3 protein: CASIMAGFTEAFF. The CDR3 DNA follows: TGTGCCAGCATAATGGCAGGGTTCACTGAAGCTTTCTTT.

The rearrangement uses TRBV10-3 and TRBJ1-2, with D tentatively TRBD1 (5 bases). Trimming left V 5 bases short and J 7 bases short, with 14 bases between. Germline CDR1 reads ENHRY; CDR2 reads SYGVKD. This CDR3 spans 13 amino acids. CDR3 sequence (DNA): TGTGCCATCAGTCCGACAGAGAAGACTGGCTACACCTTC. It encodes CAISPTEKTGYTF.

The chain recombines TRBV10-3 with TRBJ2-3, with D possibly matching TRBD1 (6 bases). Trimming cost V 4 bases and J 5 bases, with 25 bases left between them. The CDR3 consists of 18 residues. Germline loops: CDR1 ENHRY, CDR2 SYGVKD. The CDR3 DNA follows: TGTGCCATCAGTGCGGGGACAACTCCCTCACTCTGGGAAGATACGCAGTATTTT. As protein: CAISAGTTPSLWEDTQYF.

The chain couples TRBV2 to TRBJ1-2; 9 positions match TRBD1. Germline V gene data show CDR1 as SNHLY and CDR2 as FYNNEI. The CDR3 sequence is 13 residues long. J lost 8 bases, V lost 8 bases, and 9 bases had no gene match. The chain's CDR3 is CASGDREKVGYTF. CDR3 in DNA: TGTGCCAGCGGGGACAGGGAGAAAGTGGGCTACACCTTC.

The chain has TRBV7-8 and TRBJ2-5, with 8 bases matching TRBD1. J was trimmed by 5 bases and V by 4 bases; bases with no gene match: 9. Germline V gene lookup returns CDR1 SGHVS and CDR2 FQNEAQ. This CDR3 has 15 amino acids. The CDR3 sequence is CASSSQGAQEETQYF. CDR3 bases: TGTGCCAGCAGCTCCCAGGGGGCGCAGGAGGAGACCCAGTACTTC.

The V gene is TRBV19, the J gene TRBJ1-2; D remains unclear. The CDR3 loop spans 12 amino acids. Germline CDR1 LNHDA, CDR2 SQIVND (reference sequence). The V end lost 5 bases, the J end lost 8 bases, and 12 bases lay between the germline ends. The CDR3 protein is CASSPSGGGYTF. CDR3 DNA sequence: TGTGCCAGTAGTCCGTCGGGTGGAGGCTACACCTTC.

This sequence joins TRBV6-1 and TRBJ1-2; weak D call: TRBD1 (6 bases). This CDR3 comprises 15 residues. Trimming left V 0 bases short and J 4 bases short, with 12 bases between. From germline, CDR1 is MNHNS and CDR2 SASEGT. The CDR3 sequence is CASSEAGGVIYGYTF. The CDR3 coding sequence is TGTGCCAGCAGTGAAGCAGGGGGAGTCATCTATGGCTACACCTTC.

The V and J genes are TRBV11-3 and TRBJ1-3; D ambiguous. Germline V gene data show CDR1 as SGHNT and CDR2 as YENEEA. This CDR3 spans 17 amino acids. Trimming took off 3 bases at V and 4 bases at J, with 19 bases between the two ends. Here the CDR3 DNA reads TGTGCCAGCAGCTTTAACCCGACACCCCTTGAGGGAAACACCATATATTTT. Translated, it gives CASSFNPTPLEGNTIYF. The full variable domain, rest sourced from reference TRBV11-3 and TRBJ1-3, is EAGVVQSPRYKIIEKKQPVAFWCNPISGHNTLYWYLQNLGQGPELLIRYENEEAVDDSQLPKDRFSAERLKGVDSTLKIQPAELGDSAVYLCASSFNPTPLEGNTIYFGEGSWLTVV.

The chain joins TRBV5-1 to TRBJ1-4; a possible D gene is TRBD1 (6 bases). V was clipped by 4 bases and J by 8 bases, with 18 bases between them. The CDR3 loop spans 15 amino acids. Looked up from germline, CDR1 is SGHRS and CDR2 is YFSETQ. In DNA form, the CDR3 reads TGCGCCAGCAGCCCGGACAGCCGACCTGGGGAAAAACTGTTTTTT. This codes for CASSPDSRPGEKLFF.

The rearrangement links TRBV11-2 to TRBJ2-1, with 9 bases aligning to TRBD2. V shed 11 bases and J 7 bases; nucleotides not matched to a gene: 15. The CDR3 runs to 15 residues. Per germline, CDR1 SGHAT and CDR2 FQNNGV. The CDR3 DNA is TGTGCCTCACTTCTAAGCACTAGCGGGCTGAATGAGCAGTTCTTC. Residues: CASLLSTSGLNEQFF.

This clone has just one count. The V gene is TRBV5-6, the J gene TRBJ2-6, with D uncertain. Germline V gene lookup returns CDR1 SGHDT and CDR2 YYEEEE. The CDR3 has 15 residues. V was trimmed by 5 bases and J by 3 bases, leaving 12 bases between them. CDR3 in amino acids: CASRTSIIGANVLTF. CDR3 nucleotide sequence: TGTGCCAGCAGGACTTCAATTATTGGGGCCAACGTCCTGACTTTC.

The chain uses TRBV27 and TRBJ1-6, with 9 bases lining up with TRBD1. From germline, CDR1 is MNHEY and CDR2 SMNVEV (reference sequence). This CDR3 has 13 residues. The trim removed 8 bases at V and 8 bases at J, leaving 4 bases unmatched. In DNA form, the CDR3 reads TGTGCCAGCTCGACAGGGGGTGATTCACCCCTCCACTTT. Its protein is CASSTGGDSPLHF.

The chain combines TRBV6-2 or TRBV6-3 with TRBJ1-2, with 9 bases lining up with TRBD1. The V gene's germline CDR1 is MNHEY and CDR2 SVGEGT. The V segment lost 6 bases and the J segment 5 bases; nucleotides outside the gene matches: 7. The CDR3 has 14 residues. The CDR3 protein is CASSNTGGRYGYTF. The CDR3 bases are TGTGCCAGCAGCAACACAGGGGGCAGGTATGGCTACACCTTC.

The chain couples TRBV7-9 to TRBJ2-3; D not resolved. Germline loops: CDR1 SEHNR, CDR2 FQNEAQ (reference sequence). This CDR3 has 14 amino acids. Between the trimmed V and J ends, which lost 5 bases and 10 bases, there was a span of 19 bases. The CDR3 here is CASSKSQVSNSQYF. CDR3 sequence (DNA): TGTGCCAGCAGCAAATCTCAGGTTTCTAACTCGCAGTATTTT.

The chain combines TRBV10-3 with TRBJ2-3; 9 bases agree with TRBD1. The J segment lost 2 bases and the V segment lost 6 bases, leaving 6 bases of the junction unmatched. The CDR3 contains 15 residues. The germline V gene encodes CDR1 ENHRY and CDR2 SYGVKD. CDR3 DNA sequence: TGTGCCATCAGACTTACAGGGGGCGCCACAGATACGCAGTATTTT. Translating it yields CAIRLTGGATDTQYF.

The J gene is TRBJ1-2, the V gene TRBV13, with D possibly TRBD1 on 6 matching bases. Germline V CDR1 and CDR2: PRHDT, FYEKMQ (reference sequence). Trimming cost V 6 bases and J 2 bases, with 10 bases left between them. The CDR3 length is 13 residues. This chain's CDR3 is CASSADRNYGYTF. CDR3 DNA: TGTGCCAGCAGTGCAGACAGGAACTATGGCTACACCTTC.

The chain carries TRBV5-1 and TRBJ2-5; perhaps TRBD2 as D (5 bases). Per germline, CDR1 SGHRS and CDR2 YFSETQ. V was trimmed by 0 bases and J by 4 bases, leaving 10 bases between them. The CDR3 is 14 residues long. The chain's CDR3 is CASSLALSGETQYF. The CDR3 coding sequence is TGCGCCAGCAGCTTGGCCCTAAGCGGAGAGACCCAGTACTTC.

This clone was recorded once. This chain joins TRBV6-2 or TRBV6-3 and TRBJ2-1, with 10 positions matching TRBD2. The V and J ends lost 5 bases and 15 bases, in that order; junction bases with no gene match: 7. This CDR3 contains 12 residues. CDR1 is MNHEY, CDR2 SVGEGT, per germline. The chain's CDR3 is CASSELAGVGFF. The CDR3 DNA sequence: TGTGCCAGCAGTGAGCTAGCGGGGGTGGGGTTCTTC.

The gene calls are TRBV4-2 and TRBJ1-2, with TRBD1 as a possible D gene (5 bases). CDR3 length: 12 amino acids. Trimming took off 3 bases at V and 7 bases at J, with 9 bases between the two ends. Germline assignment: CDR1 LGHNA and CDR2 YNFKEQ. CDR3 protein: CASSQVGGGYTF. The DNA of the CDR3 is TGTGCCAGCAGCCAGGTGGGGGGTGGCTACACCTTC.

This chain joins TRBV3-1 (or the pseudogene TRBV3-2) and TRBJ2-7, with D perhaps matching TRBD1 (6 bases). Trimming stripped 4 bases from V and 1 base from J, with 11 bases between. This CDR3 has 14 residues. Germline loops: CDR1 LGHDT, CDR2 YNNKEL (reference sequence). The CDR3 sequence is CASSPSQGSYEQYF. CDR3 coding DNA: TGTGCCAGCAGCCCCAGCCAGGGGTCCTACGAGCAGTACTTC.

The CDR3, as DNA: TGTGCCAGCAGCTTGGACCGGGCGGGGGGGCAGGAGCAGTACGTC. Translated, it gives CASSLDRAGGQEQYV. The chain employs TRBV5-4 and TRBJ2-7; 9 bases align to TRBD2. Trimming removed 0 bases from V and 7 bases from J; junction bases left unmatched: 8. The CDR3 loop spans 15 amino acids. Per germline, CDR1 SGHNT and CDR2 YYREEE (reference sequence).

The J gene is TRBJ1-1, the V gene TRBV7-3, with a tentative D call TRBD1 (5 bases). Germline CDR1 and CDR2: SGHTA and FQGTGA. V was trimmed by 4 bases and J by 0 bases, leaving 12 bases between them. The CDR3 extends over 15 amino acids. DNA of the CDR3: TGTGCCAGCAGCTCAGGAGGGACGGTGAACACTGAAGCTTTCTTT. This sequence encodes CASSSGGTVNTEAFF.

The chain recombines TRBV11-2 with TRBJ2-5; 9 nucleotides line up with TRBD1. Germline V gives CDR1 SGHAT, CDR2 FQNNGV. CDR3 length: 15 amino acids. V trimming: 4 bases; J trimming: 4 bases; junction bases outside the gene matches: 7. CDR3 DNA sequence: TGTGCCAGCAGCTACGGACAGGGGTGGGGAGAGACCCAGTACTTC. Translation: CASSYGQGWGETQYF.

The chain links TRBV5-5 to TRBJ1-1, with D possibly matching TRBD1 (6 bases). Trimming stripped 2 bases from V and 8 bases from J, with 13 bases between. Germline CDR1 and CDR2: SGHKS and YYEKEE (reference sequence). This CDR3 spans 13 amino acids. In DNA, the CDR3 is TGTGCCAGCAGCTTTTCGGGGGGGCGAGAAGCTTTCTTT. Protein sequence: CASSFSGGREAFF.

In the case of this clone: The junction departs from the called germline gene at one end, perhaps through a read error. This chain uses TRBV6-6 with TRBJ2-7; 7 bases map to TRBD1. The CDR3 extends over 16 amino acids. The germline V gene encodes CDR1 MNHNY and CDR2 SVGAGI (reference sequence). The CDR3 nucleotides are TGTGCCAGCAGTCACTCGGGACAGTTAAGCTCCTACGAGCAGTACTTC. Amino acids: CASSHSGQLSSYEQYF.

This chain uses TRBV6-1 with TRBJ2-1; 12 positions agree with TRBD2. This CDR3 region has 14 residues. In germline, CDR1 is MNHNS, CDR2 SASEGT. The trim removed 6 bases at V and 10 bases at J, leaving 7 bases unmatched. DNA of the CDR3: TGTGCCAGCAGGCCTAGCGGGGGGGCGGAGGAGCAGTTCTTC. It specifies CASRPSGGAEEQFF.

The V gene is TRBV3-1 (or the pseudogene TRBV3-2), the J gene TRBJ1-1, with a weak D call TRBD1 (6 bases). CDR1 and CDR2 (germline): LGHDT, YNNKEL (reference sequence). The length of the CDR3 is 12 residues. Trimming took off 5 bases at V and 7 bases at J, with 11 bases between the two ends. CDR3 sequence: CASSTPTGEAFF. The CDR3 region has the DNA TGTGCCAGCAGCACCCCGACAGGTGAAGCTTTCTTT.

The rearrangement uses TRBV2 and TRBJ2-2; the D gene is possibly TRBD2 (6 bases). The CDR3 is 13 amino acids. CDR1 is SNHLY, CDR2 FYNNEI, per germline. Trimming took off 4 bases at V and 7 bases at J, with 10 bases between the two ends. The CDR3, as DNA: TGTGCCAGCAGTGTACGGGACTTCGGGGAGCTGTTTTTT. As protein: CASSVRDFGELFF.

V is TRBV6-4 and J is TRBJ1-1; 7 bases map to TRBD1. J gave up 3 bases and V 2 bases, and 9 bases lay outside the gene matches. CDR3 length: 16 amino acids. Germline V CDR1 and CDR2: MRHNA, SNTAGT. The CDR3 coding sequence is TGTGCCAGCAGTGACAGAGGACAGGTTGAATACACTGAAGCTTTCTTT. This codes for CASSDRGQVEYTEAFF.